This is a list of T cell receptor beta chains from one sample in a study of cytomegalovirus exposure and HLA in healthy donors. TCRdb's copy holds only in-frame clones and misses some; the assay was immunoSEQ multiplex PCR. This repertoire shows 90,000 to 150,000 clones, around 84% found once; its top ten account for about 3.3%. The sample taken for sequencing was PBMCs. The source is a woman younger than 45 in good health and CMV-seropositive. Each CDR3 is given without its conserved first and last residue. Fields, in order: CDR3 protein, J gene, V gene.

cdr3_aa: ASSFQGLATDTQY; j_call: TRBJ2-3; v_call: TRBV5-6
cdr3_aa: ASSDTGGGYEQF; j_call: TRBJ2-1; v_call: TRBV6-4
cdr3_aa: ASSLARSYGYT; j_call: TRBJ1-2; v_call: TRBV5-4
cdr3_aa: ASMLNAGAQETQY; j_call: TRBJ2-5; v_call: TRBV2
cdr3_aa: ASSLRGPEGWRGTYEQY; j_call: TRBJ2-7; v_call: TRBV5-1
cdr3_aa: ASSFRVRNTEAF; j_call: TRBJ1-1; v_call: TRBV6-5
cdr3_aa: AISASGRSGGNTEAF; j_call: TRBJ1-1; v_call: TRBV10-3
cdr3_aa: ASSLAAGLRDTNYGYT; j_call: TRBJ1-2; v_call: TRBV5-6
cdr3_aa: ASSLGDREGETQY; j_call: TRBJ2-5; v_call: TRBV7-3
cdr3_aa: SVTGGEKLF; j_call: TRBJ1-4; v_call: TRBV29-1
cdr3_aa: ASSEGGTGYYEQY; j_call: TRBJ2-7; v_call: TRBV2
cdr3_aa: ASSLELGVGYT; j_call: TRBJ1-2; v_call: TRBV7-9
cdr3_aa: ASSPLGDEQY; j_call: TRBJ2-7; v_call: TRBV5-4
cdr3_aa: ASSQDALRGYT; j_call: TRBJ1-2; v_call: TRBV14
cdr3_aa: ASSQWGQDTGELF; j_call: TRBJ2-2; v_call: TRBV11-2
cdr3_aa: ASSQAQGSINYGYT; j_call: TRBJ1-2; v_call: TRBV14
cdr3_aa: ASSPLGYSGANVLT; j_call: TRBJ2-6; v_call: TRBV19
cdr3_aa: ASSIRLAPTDTQY; j_call: TRBJ2-3; v_call: TRBV19
cdr3_aa: ASSLPLSPLH; j_call: TRBJ1-6; v_call: TRBV5-5
cdr3_aa: ASNNPLQETQY; j_call: TRBJ2-5; v_call: TRBV2
cdr3_aa: ASTQRSTDTQY; j_call: TRBJ2-3; v_call: TRBV27
cdr3_aa: ASGTPGLLEYGYT; j_call: TRBJ1-2; v_call: TRBV27
cdr3_aa: ASSHLGGGDTGELF; j_call: TRBJ2-2; v_call: TRBV4-3
cdr3_aa: ASSQGGELF; j_call: TRBJ1-4; v_call: TRBV5-1
cdr3_aa: ASRLPGTTSGGAGGYEQY; j_call: TRBJ2-7; v_call: TRBV12-2
cdr3_aa: ASKRTGGYEQY; j_call: TRBJ2-7; v_call: TRBV5-4
cdr3_aa: ASSRGEATNEKLF; j_call: TRBJ1-4; v_call: TRBV4-3
cdr3_aa: ASSTPLGGVEETQY; j_call: TRBJ2-5; v_call: TRBV11-2
cdr3_aa: ASSPRDSNQPQH; j_call: TRBJ1-5; v_call: TRBV11-2
cdr3_aa: ASSFSGTGDYYTGELF; j_call: TRBJ2-2; v_call: TRBV7-8
cdr3_aa: ASSMPTSGGSPYEQY; j_call: TRBJ2-7; v_call: TRBV7-2
cdr3_aa: ATSRVASSGGGELF; j_call: TRBJ2-2; v_call: TRBV15
cdr3_aa: ASSSSGRRAGELF; j_call: TRBJ2-2; v_call: TRBV7-8
cdr3_aa: ASRRGTGEMNEQF; j_call: TRBJ2-1; v_call: TRBV5-1
cdr3_aa: ASSDAGLAGTMEQF; j_call: TRBJ2-1; v_call: TRBV5-6
cdr3_aa: ASSTFGVEYNEQF; j_call: TRBJ2-1; v_call: TRBV19
cdr3_aa: ASSYSGDRDTTEAF; j_call: TRBJ1-1; v_call: TRBV6-6
cdr3_aa: ASSLRGGTDTQY; j_call: TRBJ2-3; v_call: TRBV7-2
cdr3_aa: ASSVGSSGGAQTQY; j_call: TRBJ2-5; v_call: TRBV9
cdr3_aa: ASSLRLNEKLF; j_call: TRBJ1-4; v_call: TRBV5-1
cdr3_aa: ASSPNRNTEAF; j_call: TRBJ1-1; v_call: TRBV6-5
cdr3_aa: ASSRGTSVGRETQY; j_call: TRBJ2-5; v_call: TRBV9
cdr3_aa: ASSPGGVLTEAF; j_call: TRBJ1-1; v_call: TRBV7-2
cdr3_aa: ASSLAAISGDTQY; j_call: TRBJ2-3; v_call: TRBV5-1
cdr3_aa: ASSLAGGGRPYEQY; j_call: TRBJ2-7; v_call: TRBV5-4
cdr3_aa: ASSPRTGETQY; j_call: TRBJ2-5; v_call: TRBV7-6
cdr3_aa: ASGTGGNIQY; j_call: TRBJ2-4; v_call: TRBV2
cdr3_aa: ASSLGTGVGYGYT; j_call: TRBJ1-2; v_call: TRBV5-6
cdr3_aa: ASRQGSQGTQY; j_call: TRBJ2-5; v_call: TRBV5-1
cdr3_aa: ASSPGLAGPSRNEQF; j_call: TRBJ2-1; v_call: TRBV7-9
cdr3_aa: ATLPRDNYEQY; j_call: TRBJ2-7; v_call: TRBV2
cdr3_aa: ASSAEQGRNTEAF; j_call: TRBJ1-1; v_call: TRBV6-1
cdr3_aa: ASSPRGVSTDTQY; j_call: TRBJ2-3; v_call: TRBV7-3